This T cell receptor beta chain is from a study of cytomegalovirus exposure and HLA in healthy donors. Whole-study results and caveats: It was reported in a later analysis that an Asian-associated ancestry cluster showed fewer N-insertions than the roughly 670-donor mean.

Note on this clone: Its antigen is unknown.

Vbeta (60) and Jbeta (13) primers were used in the PCR. TCRdb's copy holds only in-frame clones and misses some; the assay was immunoSEQ multiplex PCR. The sample holds 75,000 to 90,000 clones, 63% seen once. This CDR3 spans 16 amino acids. V was clipped by 1 base and J by 8 bases; unmatched bases: 10. The V gene's germline CDR1 is SGHAT and CDR2 FQNNGV. This chain connects TRBV11-2 to TRBJ1-4; 7 positions match TRBD1. The sequence derives from a woman in her forties in good health and CMV-seropositive. The sequenced material came from PBMCs. CDR3: CASSLGRGLGQEKLFF. The CDR3 DNA sequence: TGTGCCAGCAGCTTAGGGAGGGGGCTAGGACAAGAAAAACTGTTTTTT.